This T cell receptor (beta chain) was sequenced during a study of regulatory T cells in long-lasting Graves disease. Described time point: newly diagnosed GD, antithyroid drugs for less than 3 months. Researchers made the TCR library from RNA that was extracted from PBMCs. Many counts were recorded for this clonotype. Combining iRepertoire HTBI primers with Arm-PCR of CDR3 regions, the authors built TCR beta libraries. TCRdb analysed the multiplex PCR reads with MiXCR anew, one entry per CDR3 protein. The sample includes about 380,000 distinct CDR3 sequences, around 16% of them seen just once. The TCR comes from a female donor with Graves disease. This specimen consisted of peripheral blood mononuclear cells (PBMCs), obtained at new diagnosis, from a patient treated with antithyroid drugs.

The CDR3 DNA is TGCAGTGCCGTCCCTCCCAAACCATCAATGGATACGCAGTATTTT. Encoded protein: CSAVPPKPSMDTQYF. The chain recombines TRBV20-1 with TRBJ2-3, with unresolved D. V was clipped by 6 bases and J by 6 bases, with 22 bases between them. CDR3 length equals 15 residues. Germline V gene data show CDR1 as DFQATT and CDR2 as SNEGSKA (reference sequence).